This is a list of T cell receptor beta chains from one sample in a study of T cells in Graves' hyperthyroidism and ophthalmopathy. TCRdb reanalysed the multiplex PCR reads using MiXCR and keeps one entry per CDR3 protein. The sample yields about 840,000 distinct CDR3 sequences, roughly 37% seen once. Sequenced: blood. The receptors derive from a man aged 18 to 30 with Graves' hyperthyroidism. Each CDR3 is given with its conserved first and last residue. Fields, in order: CDR3 DNA, CDR3 protein, D gene, CDR3 length, J gene, V gene, clone size. A D gene is named only where the DNA matches it firmly. Clone size is stated in some rows and not others, as once, few, many or a class when expanded.

TGTGCCAGCAGCTTACAAGAGACCCAGTACTTC | CASSLQETQYF | . | 11 | TRBJ2-5 | TRBV5-1 | many
TGTGCCAGCAGTGAAGGTCCGGGCAGTACCCAAGAGACCCAGTACTTC | CASSEGPGSTQETQYF | . | 16 | TRBJ2-5 | TRBV25-1 | many
TGTGCCATCAGTGAGTTCGGACAGGGGGCCGGGGAGCAGTACTTC | CAISEFGQGAGEQYF | TRBD1 | 15 | TRBJ2-7 | TRBV10-3 | many
TGTGCCAGCAGTGAGGGGCTCCGGAGCAATCAGCCCCAGCATTTT | CASSEGLRSNQPQHF | . | 15 | TRBJ1-5 | TRBV2 | few
TGCAGTGCTAGGCGGGACTCCAACGAGCAGTACTTC | CSARRDSNEQYF | . | 12 | TRBJ2-7 | TRBV20-1 | many
TGTGCCAGCAGCGTAGGGGGGGACTCGAACACTGAAGCTTTCTTT | CASSVGGDSNTEAFF | . | 15 | TRBJ1-1 | TRBV9 | .
TGTGCCAGCACGAGGACTAGCGGTGCCGATACGCAGTATTTT | CASTRTSGADTQYF | TRBD2 | 14 | TRBJ2-3 | TRBV7-8 | .
TGCAGCGTTGAGGCTTCGGGGACTTCAGAGTCTGGGCAGTACTTC | CSVEASGTSESGQYF | . | 15 | TRBJ2-7 | TRBV29-1 | many
TGTGCCACCAGCGAGACAGGGAGAGGAACTGAAGCTTTCTTT | CATSETGRGTEAFF | TRBD1 | 14 | TRBJ1-1 | TRBV15 | once
TGCGCCAGCAGCCAAACTGCACGGTCGATGGAGACCCAGTACTTC | CASSQTARSMETQYF | . | 15 | TRBJ2-5 | TRBV4-1 | few
TGTGCCAGCAGCGCAGACCTTAGGGACCTCTACTACGAGCAGTACTTC | CASSADLRDLYYEQYF | . | 16 | TRBJ2-7 | TRBV7-6 | .
TGCAGCGTTGAAGGGAGTAGCGGTCAAGGGTACGAGCAGTACTTC | CSVEGSSGQGYEQYF | . | 15 | TRBJ2-7 | TRBV29-1 | .
TGCAGTGCTAGAGAAGGGGCAGACAATCAGCCCCAGCATTTT | CSAREGADNQPQHF | . | 14 | TRBJ1-5 | TRBV20-1 | many
TGCAGCGTGGGACCAGACGGATACACCATATATTTT | CSVGPDGYTIYF | . | 12 | TRBJ1-3 | TRBV29-1 | .
TGCGTCAGCAGCCAAGAGCAGACAGGGGTAAATCAGCCCCAGCATTTT | CVSSQEQTGVNQPQHF | TRBD1 | 16 | TRBJ1-5 | TRBV4-1 | .
TGTGCCAGCAGTACCCCGGGACTCTCCTACGAGCAGTACTTC | CASSTPGLSYEQYF | . | 14 | TRBJ2-7 | TRBV14 | .
TGTGCCAGTAGTTGGGGGCTAGCGGGCTACGAGCAGTACTTC | CASSWGLAGYEQYF | TRBD2 | 14 | TRBJ2-7 | TRBV19 | few
TGCAGTGCTAGCCAGGACAGGGACTCAAACTGGGGGGAAAAACTGTTTTTT | CSASQDRDSNWGEKLFF | TRBD1 | 17 | TRBJ1-4 | TRBV20-1 | .
TGTGCCAGCAGCTTTGGGCAGTCCGGAAACTATGGCTACACCTTC | CASSFGQSGNYGYTF | . | 15 | TRBJ1-2 | TRBV5-6 | .
TGTGCCAGCAGTGAGCAGGGACTCACCGGGGAGCTGTTTTTT | CASSEQGLTGELFF | . | 14 | TRBJ2-2 | TRBV2 | few
TGTGCCAGCAGCTCAAGACCTTTTGGGAACTATGGCTACACCTTC | CASSSRPFGNYGYTF | . | 15 | TRBJ1-2 | TRBV5-5 | .
TGTGCCAGCAGTTTAGGGACGGACAACTATGGCTACACCTTC | CASSLGTDNYGYTF | . | 14 | TRBJ1-2 | TRBV12-3/TRBV12-4 | few
TGCAGTGCTAGAGAGACCAACTGGGCCAACGTCCTGACTTTC | CSARETNWANVLTF | . | 14 | TRBJ2-6 | TRBV20-1 | once
TGCAGCCAGACAGGGCCCCAAGAGACCCAGTACTTC | CSQTGPQETQYF | TRBD1 | 12 | TRBJ2-5 | TRBV29-1 | .
TGTGCCAGCAGTGTGGCGGGAGGAATCTACGAGCAGTACTTC | CASSVAGGIYEQYF | TRBD2 | 14 | TRBJ2-7 | TRBV2 | many
TGTGCCAGTAGTAGGGGACAGGATAATTCACCCCTCCACTTT | CASSRGQDNSPLHF | TRBD1 | 14 | TRBJ1-6 | TRBV19 | many
TGTGCCAGCAGCTTGGCGGGACAGGATTTCTTC | CASSLAGQDFF | TRBD1 | 11 | TRBJ2-5 | TRBV5-5 | few
TGTGCCAGCAGCTCGCCGGCCGGAGGTCTCTATGGCTACACCTTC | CASSSPAGGLYGYTF | . | 15 | TRBJ1-2 | TRBV7-9 | .
TGCGCCAGCAGCCAAGGACAGGGACAAGGGAATCAGCCCCAGCATTTT | CASSQGQGQGNQPQHF | TRBD1 | 16 | TRBJ1-5 | TRBV4-1 | few
TGTGCCAGCAGTTACTCAGCGGGAGGGCCGATCGGGGAACTGTTTTTT | CASSYSAGGPIGELFF | . | 16 | TRBJ1-4 | TRBV6-5 | .
TGTGCCAGCAGTTACTCGGTTGAAGTAACGTCACCCCTCCACTTT | CASSYSVEVTSPLHF | . | 15 | TRBJ1-6 | TRBV6-5 | .
TGTGCCAGCAGCTCCGAGGGGGAGGTGGCTGAAGCTTTCTTT | CASSSEGEVAEAFF | . | 14 | TRBJ1-1 | TRBV7-2 | .
TGTGCCAGTAGTATGACGAGCGGGAAGGCCAACGTCCTGACTTTC | CASSMTSGKANVLTF | TRBD2 | 15 | TRBJ2-6 | TRBV19 | many
TGTGCCAGCAGTGAAGGGGGACTAGCGGGGTTTGAGACCCAGTACTTC | CASSEGGLAGFETQYF | TRBD2 | 16 | TRBJ2-5 | TRBV2 | .
TGTGCCAGCACCGACAGGGGAGGCAGTAACACTGAAGCTTTCTTT | CASTDRGGSNTEAFF | TRBD1 | 15 | TRBJ1-1 | TRBV6-5 | few
TGTGCCAGCAGATCTACTCAGGAACTTGAAGCTTTCTTT | CASRSTQELEAFF | . | 13 | TRBJ1-1 | TRBV7-8 | many
TGTGCCAGTAGTCAATACCTCCGACCCCAGCATTTT | CASSQYLRPQHF | . | 12 | TRBJ1-5 | TRBV19 | many
TGCGCCAGCAGTTCTCAGGGGACAACTGAAGCTTTCTTT | CASSSQGTTEAFF | . | 13 | TRBJ1-1 | TRBV5-1 | many
TGCAGTGCCAGCAGAGGGCGGAGCTCTGGGGCCAACGTCCTGACTTTC | CSASRGRSSGANVLTF | . | 16 | TRBJ2-6 | TRBV20-1 | .
TGTGCCAGCAGCCAAAACACAATGAACACTGAAGCTTTCTTT | CASSQNTMNTEAFF | . | 14 | TRBJ1-1 | TRBV5-6 | .
TGTGCCAGCAGCGCTACTAGCGGGAGGCCAAGTGAGCAGTACTTC | CASSATSGRPSEQYF | TRBD2 | 15 | TRBJ2-7 | TRBV7-9 | many
TGTGCGACTAGGGACTACGCTAATGAAAAACTGTTTTTT | CATRDYANEKLFF | . | 13 | TRBJ1-4 | TRBV19 | .
TGCAGTGCTAGAGATCCCAGGGGGGGAAACACCATATATTTT | CSARDPRGGNTIYF | TRBD1 | 14 | TRBJ1-3 | TRBV20-1 | .
TGTGCCAGCAGCTTACGCGTAGGTCGGGCCACTGAAGCTTTCTTT | CASSLRVGRATEAFF | . | 15 | TRBJ1-1 | TRBV25-1 | .
TGTGCCAGCAGCGTAGAGACTAGCGGATCCTACGAGCAGTACTTC | CASSVETSGSYEQYF | TRBD2 | 15 | TRBJ2-7 | TRBV6-6 | once
TGTGCCAGCAGCTTCTCGCGGGGGGACTCCTACGAGCAGTACTTC | CASSFSRGDSYEQYF | TRBD2 | 15 | TRBJ2-7 | TRBV13 | .
TGTGCCAGCAGTGAGGCAGAGAGGGGGAATTCACCCCTCCACTTT | CASSEAERGNSPLHF | . | 15 | TRBJ1-6 | TRBV12-3/TRBV12-4 | many
TGTGCCAGTCAGAGGGGGTCCGGGGAGCTGTTTTTT | CASQRGSGELFF | . | 12 | TRBJ2-2 | TRBV6-5 | .
TGCAGCGTCCACGGACAGGGGGGGACGAACACTGAAGCTTTCTTT | CSVHGQGGTNTEAFF | TRBD1 | 15 | TRBJ1-1 | TRBV29-1 | .
TGCGCCAGCAGAGATTCGGACGTTCCCGGGGCCACTGAAGCTTTCTTT | CASRDSDVPGATEAFF | . | 16 | TRBJ1-1 | TRBV5-1 | .
TGTGCCATCAGTCCTAGCGGGGGGCTTTCCTACGAGCAGTACTTC | CAISPSGGLSYEQYF | TRBD2 | 15 | TRBJ2-7 | TRBV10-3 | many
TGCAGCATTAACAGGGAGACGAAGAACACTGAAGCTTTCTTT | CSINRETKNTEAFF | . | 14 | TRBJ1-1 | TRBV29-1 | once
TGTGCCAGCAGCGTAGATGGGGCTACGCAGCAGTACTTC | CASSVDGATQQYF | . | 13 | TRBJ2-7 | TRBV9 | few
TGCAGCGTAGTTCCAGGGGCCGACTCTGGGGCCAACGTCCTGACTTTC | CSVVPGADSGANVLTF | . | 16 | TRBJ2-6 | TRBV29-1 | .
TGCAGTGCTAGAAGTGTACAGGGGATTCTGCACGAGCAGTACTTC | CSARSVQGILHEQYF | TRBD1 | 15 | TRBJ2-7 | TRBV20-1 | few
TGTGCCAGCAGCTTAGGAGGGGAAAGAGGCTACACCTTC | CASSLGGERGYTF | . | 13 | TRBJ1-2 | TRBV7-2 | many
TGTGCCACCAGCAGAGATCAGGGGGCTGGGGCCAACGTCCTGACTTTC | CATSRDQGAGANVLTF | TRBD1 | 16 | TRBJ2-6 | TRBV15 | .
TGCAGCGCCCGCTTGCAGGGGGACGAGCAGTACTTC | CSARLQGDEQYF | TRBD1 | 12 | TRBJ2-7 | TRBV29-1 | many
TGTGCCAGCAGCGTAGGTAGCCTTACCTACGAGCAGTACTTC | CASSVGSLTYEQYF | . | 14 | TRBJ2-7 | TRBV9 | few